The 29 T cell receptor beta chains given below trace back to one sample, sequenced in a study of Graves' ophthalmopathy and Graves' hyperthyroidism. TCR beta CDR3 amplification used RNA transcripts. RT-PCR was first run with HTBI primers, then multiplex PCR in a second round. TCRdb independently ran MiXCR on the multiplex PCR reads; one entry per CDR3 protein. Among some 350,000 distinct CDR3 sequences listed, about 18% were seen once. Sequenced material: peripheral blood. The receptor source for this set is an adult woman with stable Graves' hyperthyroidism.

This clonotype was observed a handful of times. J is TRBJ2-7 and V is TRBV10-1; 7 nucleotides align to TRBD1. Germline V lookup: CDR1 WNHNN, CDR2 SYGVQD (reference sequence). The CDR3 is 15 residues long. V trimming: 0 bases; J trimming: 5 bases; junction bases outside the gene matches: 7. Here the CDR3 DNA reads TGCGCCAGCAGTGAGTCGGTCACAGGGGTGGACGAGCAGTACTTC. The encoded protein is CASSESVTGVDEQYF.

Ten or more counts support this clonotype. The rearrangement links TRBV20-1 to TRBJ1-5; D possibly corresponds to TRBD1 (5 bases). This CDR3 is built from 13 residues. Germline V gene lookup returns CDR1 DFQATT and CDR2 SNEGSKA (reference sequence). V dropped 6 bases and J dropped 2 bases, with 11 bases sitting between them. The chain's CDR3 is CSAGGRGNQPQHF. The CDR3 DNA reads TGCAGTGCGGGGGGACGGGGCAATCAGCCCCAGCATTTT.

This chain links TRBV12-3 or TRBV12-4 with TRBJ1-6; D is ambiguous. This CDR3 is built from 12 residues. Trimming took off 5 bases at V and 14 bases at J, with 13 bases between the two ends. CDR3 nucleotides: TGTGCCAGCAGTAACACCGGTGGGGCCCTCCACTTT. Its protein product is CASSNTGGALHF.

This clonotype was counted ten times or more. The V and J genes are TRBV2 and TRBJ2-7; D is ambiguous. Trimming stripped 4 bases from V and 2 bases from J, with 12 bases between. Germline CDR1 is SNHLY and CDR2 is FYNNEI. This CDR3 is 14 amino acids long. This chain's CDR3 is CASSALSGPYEQYF. In nucleotides, the CDR3 is TGTGCCAGCAGTGCTTTATCCGGCCCCTACGAGCAGTACTTC. Drawing the rest from reference TRBV2 and TRBJ2-7, the complete variable domain is EPEVTQTPSHQVTQMGQEVILRCVPISNHLYFYWYRQILGQKVEFLVSFYNNEISEKSEIFDDQFSVERPDGSNFTLKIRSTKLEDSAMYFCASSALSGPYEQYFGPGTRLTVT.

This clonotype was picked up many times. V and J are TRBV7-2 and TRBJ1-1; 8 nucleotides match TRBD1. After removal of 0 bases from V and 4 bases from J, the junction contained 4 bases not matched to a gene. The CDR3 has 15 residues. The germline V gene encodes CDR1 SGHTA and CDR2 FQGNSA. The CDR3, as DNA: TGTGCCAGCAGCTTAGCATCAGGGGGCATCACTGAAGCTTTCTTT. It codes for CASSLASGGITEAFF.

This clonotype was detected many times. The chain joins TRBV12-3 or TRBV12-4 to TRBJ1-5, with D perhaps TRBD1 (6 bases). Trimming stripped 6 bases from V and 4 bases from J, with 13 bases between. The CDR3 sequence is 14 residues long. The CDR3 reads CASREGTTNQPQHF. DNA of the CDR3: TGTGCCAGCAGGGAAGGGACAACGAATCAGCCCCAGCATTTT.

The chain has TRBV6-1 and TRBJ1-2; 8 bases match TRBD1. Germline V gene sequence: CDR1 MNHNS, CDR2 SASEGT. The CDR3 length is 14 residues. After removal of 7 bases from V and 4 bases from J, the junction contained 8 bases not matched to a gene. For the CDR3, the DNA is TGTGCCAGCAACCAGGACAGGGAAAGCTATGGCTACACCTTC. This gives the protein CASNQDRESYGYTF.

In its sample, this clonotype was seen many times. V usage is TRBV12-3 or TRBV12-4 and J usage is TRBJ2-2, with D possibly being TRBD1 or TRBD2 (5 bases each). V lost 7 bases and J lost 4, with 13 bases in between. The CDR3 is 14 residues long. The CDR3 coding sequence is TGTGCCAGCACCCCCAGGGACGTCACCGGGGAGCTGTTTTTT. It encodes CASTPRDVTGELFF.

The gene calls are TRBV12-3 or TRBV12-4 and TRBJ1-2; tentative D call: TRBD1 (6 bases). This CDR3 has 13 residues. The ends were cut back, 3 bases at V and 8 bases at J, with 13 bases in the middle. In DNA, the CDR3 is TGTGCCAGCAGTTTGACAGGATCATGGGGCTACACCTTC. It encodes CASSLTGSWGYTF.

This clonotype was seen many times. This sequence joins TRBV19 and TRBJ2-7; the D call may be TRBD1 or TRBD2 (5 bases each). CDR3 length equals 15 residues. Trimming shortened V by 5 bases and J by 4 bases, and 18 bases separated the two germline ends. Germline CDR1 is LNHDA and CDR2 is SQIVND (reference sequence). The CDR3 here is CASSGLTEGLYEQYF. DNA for the CDR3: TGTGCCAGTAGTGGCCTGACTGAGGGGCTTTACGAGCAGTACTTC.

The CDR3: CASSLRAGVGNTEAFF. The CDR3 coding sequence is TGTGCCAGCAGCTTAAGGGCAGGGGTAGGAAACACTGAAGCTTTCTTT. The chain joins TRBV7-3 to TRBJ1-1, with D maybe TRBD1 (6 bases). CDR1 and CDR2 (germline): SGHTA, FQGTGA. The V gene lost 1 base and the J gene lost 2 bases, with 14 bases spanning the gap. This CDR3 spans 16 amino acids.

The chain joins TRBV6-1 to TRBJ2-7; D unclear. The CDR3 length is 12 residues. In germline, CDR1 is MNHNS, CDR2 SASEGT. V lost 7 bases to trimming and J lost 6 bases, with 13 bases between them. CDR3 in amino acids: CASTNLVGEQYF. Written as DNA, the CDR3 is TGTGCCAGCACCAACCTTGTGGGCGAGCAGTACTTC.

The chain employs TRBV4-1 and TRBJ1-3; 7 nucleotides agree with TRBD1. Germline trimming cut 1 base from V and 8 bases from J; bases unmatched to any gene: 11. The CDR3 runs 16 residues. From germline, CDR1 is MGHRA and CDR2 YSYEKL. In nucleotides, the CDR3 is TGCGCCAGCAGCCAAGTCCGACAGGGCACTCCGGACACCATATATTTT. This sequence encodes CASSQVRQGTPDTIYF.

To note about this clonotype: The junction departs from germline at one end; a sequencing error may be responsible. The chain links TRBV6-2 or TRBV6-3 to TRBJ2-5; the match to TRBD2 covers 8 bases. CDR3 length: 14 residues. The germline V gene has CDR1 MNHEY and CDR2 SVGEGT. In DNA, the CDR3 is TGTGTCAGCGTCCTAGCGGGTCCACAAGAGACCCAGTACTTC. It yields the protein CVSVLAGPQETQYF.

This clonotype was counted many times. The V gene is TRBV6-1, the J gene TRBJ1-5; TRBD1 is a possible D gene (6 bases). CDR3 length equals 16 residues. The germline gives CDR1 MNHNS, CDR2 SASEGT. Trimming removed 5 bases from V and 2 bases from J, with 16 bases in between. The CDR3 reads CASSPVGGLGNQPQHF. DNA for the CDR3: TGTGCCAGCAGTCCCGTGGGGGGCCTGGGCAATCAGCCCCAGCATTTT.

This clonotype was counted at least ten times. The chain has TRBV27 and TRBJ1-5; D perhaps matches TRBD1 (5 bases). The V end lost 5 bases, the J end lost 4 bases, and 12 bases lay between the germline ends. Germline CDR1 and CDR2: MNHEY and SMNVEV (reference sequence). This CDR3 contains 14 residues. This CDR3 reads CASSIQGDNQPQHF. CDR3 sequence (DNA): TGTGCCAGCAGTATCCAGGGTGATAATCAGCCCCAGCATTTT.

V and J are TRBV6-9 and TRBJ1-1; D might be TRBD1 (6 bases). The CDR3 length is 15 residues. CDR1 MNHGY and CDR2 SVAAGI come from the germline V gene. V lost 2 bases and J lost 6, with 16 bases in between. The CDR3 loop reads CASSYPNGGVPEAFF. The CDR3 DNA reads TGTGCCAGCAGTTATCCGAACGGGGGCGTCCCTGAAGCTTTCTTT.

The chain links TRBV12-5 to TRBJ1-1; no clear D. This CDR3 has 13 amino acids. Germline V CDR1 and CDR2: LGHNT, FRNRAP. The V gene lost 1 base and the J gene lost 4 bases, with 7 bases spanning the gap. The DNA for the CDR3 is TGTGCTAGTGGTTTGGAGGTTACCACTGAAGCTTTCTTT. It encodes CASGLEVTTEAFF.

This clonotype appeared many times. The chain joins TRBV30 to TRBJ1-2; 9 positions agree with TRBD1. CDR3 length: 13 residues. Per the germline V gene, CDR1 is GTSNPN and CDR2 is SVGIG (reference sequence). V gave up 5 bases and J gave up 6 bases; unmatched junction bases: 7. CDR3 nucleotide sequence: TGTGCCTGGGGGACAGGGATTTACCATGGCTACACCTTC. Protein product: CAWGTGIYHGYTF.

This clonotype came up many times. The chain recombines TRBV11-2 with TRBJ1-1, with 8 nucleotides matching TRBD1. Germline V gives CDR1 SGHAT, CDR2 FQNNGV. The CDR3 has 15 amino acids. The trim removed 3 bases at V and 2 bases at J, leaving 5 bases unmatched. CDR3 protein: CASSLAAGGNTEAFF. The CDR3 region has the DNA TGTGCCAGCAGCTTGGCGGCAGGGGGCAACACTGAAGCTTTCTTT.

This clonotype has at least ten counts. DNA of the CDR3: TGTGCCAGCAGTTATGGGACTAGCGGTCTTCTGGCCAAAAACATTCAGTACTTC. This translates into CASSYGTSGLLAKNIQYF. The V gene is TRBV12-3 or TRBV12-4, the J gene TRBJ2-4; 11 bases line up with TRBD2. This CDR3 contains 18 residues. Trimming took 4 bases from V and 1 from J; bases not matched to a gene: 9.

This clonotype was counted between two and nine times. The CDR3 DNA follows: TGTGCCAGCAGCTTAATATGGGGGACAGGGGTAAATTCACCCCTCCACTTT. Its protein product is CASSLIWGTGVNSPLHF. This chain connects TRBV11-2 to TRBJ1-6; TRBD1 matches at 10 bases. Germline-derived CDR1 and CDR2 are SGHAT and FQNNGV. V was clipped by 2 bases and J by 7 bases; unmatched bases: 8. The CDR3 has 17 residues.

This clonotype occurred many times. The V and J genes are TRBV11-2 and TRBJ2-7; maybe TRBD2 (6 bases). Germline V CDR1 and CDR2: SGHAT, FQNNGV. Trimming shortened V by 5 bases and J by 3 bases, and 11 bases separated the two germline ends. CDR3 size: 13 residues. The CDR3 spells CASSAGRDYEQYF. CDR3 DNA: TGTGCCAGCAGCGCCGGGAGAGACTACGAGCAGTACTTC.

There are many counts of this clonotype. The J gene is TRBJ2-7, the V gene TRBV6-5, with 8 bases fitting TRBD2. Trimming took 7 bases from V and 0 from J; bases not matched to a gene: 11. Germline assignment: CDR1 MNHEY and CDR2 SVGAGI. The CDR3 contains 16 residues. CDR3 protein: CASTGGGAASSYEQYF. In nucleotides, the CDR3 is TGTGCCAGCACCGGGGGGGGGGCGGCCAGCTCCTACGAGCAGTACTTC.

This clonotype occurred many times. The CDR3 nucleotides read TGTGCCAGCAGTGAAGCGCCATGGCAGTTAACTGAAGCTTTCTTT. The encoded protein is CASSEAPWQLTEAFF. This rearrangement joins TRBV6-1 to TRBJ1-1; D is unclear. The CDR3 contains 15 residues. The germline CDR1 and CDR2 sequences are MNHNS and SASEGT. Trimming left V 0 bases short and J 5 bases short, with 13 bases between.

This clonotype has at least ten counts. The rearrangement uses TRBV7-9 and TRBJ2-2; no clear D. Germline CDR1 reads SEHNR; CDR2 reads FQNEAQ (reference sequence). Trimming removed 3 bases at V and 2 bases at J, with 10 bases between. The CDR3 has 15 residues. The chain's CDR3 is CASSLLELNTGELFF. Here the CDR3 DNA reads TGTGCCAGCAGCTTGTTGGAGCTAAACACCGGGGAGCTGTTTTTT. Filled out from reference TRBV7-9 and TRBJ2-2, the complete variable domain reads DTGVSQNPRHKITKRGQNVTFRCDPISEHNRLYWYRQTLGQGPEFLTYFQNEAQLEKSRLLSDRFSAERPKGSFSTLEIQRTEQGDSAMYLCASSLLELNTGELFFGEGSRLTVL.

This clonotype showed up many times. V usage is TRBV5-1 and J usage is TRBJ2-7, with TRBD2 identical over 9 bases. Per the germline V gene, CDR1 is SGHRS and CDR2 is YFSETQ. The J segment lost 2 bases and the V segment lost 0 bases, leaving 9 bases of the junction unmatched. The CDR3 totals 17 residues. In DNA, the CDR3 is TGCGCCAGCAGCTTGGAGAAGGGACTAGCAGAAACCTACGAGCAGTACTTC. Residues: CASSLEKGLAETYEQYF.

This clonotype was detected many times. V and J are TRBV9 and TRBJ1-1, with D uncertain. CDR3 length: 13 residues. Germline V lookup: CDR1 SGDLS, CDR2 YYNGEE. V was trimmed by 0 bases and J by 8 bases, leaving 11 bases between them. The CDR3 DNA follows: TGTGCCAGCAGCGTAGACGTTGGGAGAGAAGCTTTCTTT. Protein: CASSVDVGREAFF.

The chain joins TRBV11-2 to TRBJ2-5; D may be TRBD1 (7 bases). This CDR3 region has 18 residues. Germline CDR1 SGHAT, CDR2 FQNNGV. Trimming stripped 5 bases from V and 2 bases from J, with 24 bases between. CDR3 in DNA: TGTGCCAGCAGCCATCTCCAGGGGGGCAGGGGTGGGCAAGAGACCCAGTACTTC. Its protein product is CASSHLQGGRGGQETQYF.